These 21 T cell receptor beta chains originate from one sample sequenced in a study of regulatory T cells in long-lasting Graves disease. Time point described: newly diagnosed GD, antithyroid drugs for less than 3 months. RNA isolated from PBMCs was used to make the TCR library. Sequencing libraries for TCR beta were prepared with iRepertoire HTBI primers and Arm-PCR of CDR3 regions. MiXCR, run by TCRdb on the multiplex PCR reads, gives a single entry per CDR3 protein. The table shows more than 400,000 distinct CDR3 sequences, with roughly 17% occurring only once. This same sample was also taken into another study, of T cells in Graves' hyperthyroidism and ophthalmopathy.

This specimen consisted of peripheral blood mononuclear cells (PBMCs), obtained at new diagnosis, from a patient treated with antithyroid drugs. These receptors were collected from a woman between 25 and 40 years old with Graves disease.

On this clonotype: A much larger clone lies a single base off, so this may be a read error. The V call is TRBV13, the J call TRBJ2-3, with a weak D call TRBD2 (5 bases). This CDR3 has 15 amino acids. CDR1 PRHDT and CDR2 FYEKMQ come from the germline V gene (reference sequence). The CDR3 region is CVSSLLSGNTDTQYF. CDR3 bases: TGTGTCAGCAGCTTACTCAGCGGAAACACAGATACGCAGTATTTT.

This clonotype showed up many times. The chain links TRBV18 to TRBJ1-1; D call uncertain. This CDR3 is 14 amino acids long. Trimming stripped 6 bases from V and 3 bases from J, with 14 bases between. Per germline, CDR1 KGHSH and CDR2 LQKENI. The CDR3 protein is CASSSRLSYTEAFF. The CDR3 region has the DNA TGTGCCAGCTCCTCAAGGCTGTCATACACTGAAGCTTTCTTT.

This clonotype was found many times. The chain couples TRBV7-9 to TRBJ2-1, with 7 bases aligning to TRBD1. In germline, CDR1 is SEHNR, CDR2 FQNEAQ (reference sequence). The CDR3 sequence is 17 residues long. The J segment lost 3 bases and the V segment lost 1 base, leaving 9 bases of the junction unmatched. The CDR3 loop is CASSLVLQTGHYNEQFF. In nucleotides, the CDR3 is TGTGCCAGCAGCTTAGTCCTACAGACAGGGCACTACAATGAGCAGTTCTTC.

This clonotype was observed many times. The J gene is TRBJ2-5, the V gene TRBV28; D call uncertain. The CDR3 covers 14 residues. The ends were cut back, 7 bases at V and 1 base at J, with 13 bases in the middle. The V gene's germline CDR1 is MDHEN and CDR2 SYDVKM. CDR3 sequence (DNA): TGTGCCAGCACCTTTAGGATGGGCCAAGAGACCCAGTACTTC. Protein sequence: CASTFRMGQETQYF. Drawing the rest from reference TRBV28 and TRBJ2-5, the complete variable domain is DVKVTQSSRYLVKRTGEKVFLECVQDMDHENMFWYRQDPGLGLRLIYFSYDVKMKEKGDIPEGYSVSREKKERFSLILESASTNQTSMYLCASTFRMGQETQYFGPGTRLLVL.

Only a few counts were recorded for this clonotype. The V and J genes are TRBV5-1 and TRBJ2-5; TRBD1 matches at 7 bases. J was trimmed by 5 bases and V by 4 bases; bases with no gene match: 14. The CDR3 has 16 residues. Germline CDR1 reads SGHRS; CDR2 reads YFSETQ. Written as DNA, the CDR3 is TGCGCCAGCAGCCCGGGGACAGTACGATCGGGGGAGACCCAGTACTTC. It translates to CASSPGTVRSGETQYF.

About this clonotype itself: Given a much more abundant clone one base away, this may be a read error. This sequence joins TRBV2 and TRBJ2-2; 9 bases fit TRBD2. Germline values: CDR1 SNHLY, CDR2 FYNNEI. The CDR3 spans 15 residues. With 7 bases clipped from V and 6 bases from J, the junction kept 9 bases outside the gene matches. In DNA form, the CDR3 reads TGTGCCAGCAACCAAGAGGGACTAGCTCCCGGGGAGCTGTTTTTT. As protein: CASNQEGLAPGELFF.

This clonotype was seen at least ten times. CDR3 amino acids: CASRPPWGGGYEQYF. DNA of the CDR3: TGTGCCAGCAGACCTCCTTGGGGCGGGGGCTACGAGCAGTACTTC. The genes are TRBV28 and TRBJ2-7, with 7 bases lining up with TRBD2. Germline CDR1 reads MDHEN; CDR2 reads SYDVKM. With V trimmed by 6 bases and J by 3 bases, 11 bases remained unmatched. CDR3 size: 15 residues.

This clonotype was observed at least ten times. The genes are TRBV28 and TRBJ1-5; D gene ambiguous. Germline CDR1 MDHEN, CDR2 SYDVKM. The V end was cut by 6 bases, the J end by 6 bases, with 9 bases between. CDR3 length: 12 residues. The chain's CDR3 is CASSLPGQPQHF. The DNA of the CDR3 is TGTGCCAGCAGCCTGCCGGGTCAGCCCCAGCATTTT.

This clonotype was picked up many times. The chain recombines TRBV2 with TRBJ2-3; no reliable D call. The CDR3 has 15 residues. Germline loops: CDR1 SNHLY, CDR2 FYNNEI. V shed 2 bases and J shed 0 bases, with 9 bases lying between them. CDR3: CASSERSPSTDTQYF. CDR3 nucleotides: TGTGCCAGCAGTGAACGATCCCCTAGCACAGATACGCAGTATTTT.

The chain carries TRBV6-1 and TRBJ2-7, with 9 bases matching TRBD1. The CDR3 has 15 amino acids. V was clipped by 7 bases and J by 4 bases; unmatched bases: 11. CDR1 is MNHNS, CDR2 SASEGT, per germline. CDR3 DNA: TGTGCCAGCACTGCCCCCGGGACAGGGCGGTACGAGCAGTACTTC. Translated, it gives CASTAPGTGRYEQYF.

This clonotype appeared many times. The chain has TRBV3-1 and TRBJ1-2; D ambiguous. The CDR3 is 18 residues long. Germline CDR1 reads LGHDT; CDR2 reads YNNKEL (reference sequence). Deletions cut 1 base from V and 2 bases from J, with 20 bases between. CDR3 in amino acids: CASSQVSDLYGENYGYTF. The CDR3 DNA sequence: TGTGCCAGCAGCCAAGTATCAGACTTGTACGGGGAGAACTATGGCTACACCTTC.

This clonotype has just a few counts. V usage is TRBV27 and J usage is TRBJ1-3; no definite D call. V was pared by 2 bases and J by 2 bases, with 13 bases between. The CDR3 totals 16 residues. The V gene's germline CDR1 is MNHEY and CDR2 SMNVEV (reference sequence). CDR3 region: CASSLGPPGTGNTIYF. The DNA for the CDR3 is TGTGCCAGCAGTTTAGGACCCCCTGGAACTGGAAACACCATATATTTT.

This clonotype has a count of ten or more. V gene TRBV28 combines with J gene TRBJ2-7, with D tentatively TRBD2 (6 bases). Germline V gives CDR1 MDHEN, CDR2 SYDVKM. Deletions cut 6 bases from V and 0 bases from J, with 15 bases between. The CDR3 is 15 residues long. The CDR3 spells CASSPLATVSYEQYF. The CDR3 nucleotides are TGTGCCAGCAGCCCCCTAGCGACAGTCTCCTACGAGCAGTACTTC.

This clonotype was recorded at least ten times. This CDR3 is CASSLGGFSYNEQFF. CDR3 coding DNA: TGCGCCAGCAGCTTGGGAGGATTTAGCTACAATGAGCAGTTCTTC. The rearrangement uses TRBV5-1 and TRBJ2-1; the D is unclear. Germline CDR1 reads SGHRS; CDR2 reads YFSETQ. The ends were cut back, 0 bases at V and 3 bases at J, with 10 bases in the middle. CDR3 length: 15 amino acids.

This clonotype was observed many times. The V gene is TRBV6-5, the J gene TRBJ2-3; 10 bases are a match to TRBD2. This CDR3 comprises 15 residues. The V and J ends lost 2 bases and 5 bases, in that order; junction bases with no gene match: 4. Germline V gene lookup returns CDR1 MNHEY and CDR2 SVGAGI. The CDR3 spells CASSYVQREGDTQYF. The CDR3 bases are TGTGCCAGCAGTTACGTACAGCGGGAGGGAGATACGCAGTATTTT.

In this sample, this clonotype turned up many times. This chain joins TRBV12-3 or TRBV12-4 and TRBJ2-3; no definite D call. With 8 bases removed from V and 2 bases from J, the gap between germline ends came to 11 bases. The CDR3 sequence is 13 residues long. DNA of the CDR3: TGTGCCAGCCGTTGGCCTGACACAGATACGCAGTATTTT. Translating it yields CASRWPDTDTQYF.

The chain joins TRBV7-9 to TRBJ1-6, with a tentative D call TRBD1 (5 bases). Germline-derived CDR1 and CDR2 are SEHNR and FQNEAQ (reference sequence). This CDR3 spans 16 amino acids. V shed 1 base and J shed 10 bases, with 17 bases lying between them. CDR3 sequence (DNA): TGTGCCAGCAGCTTAGGATCTGGCAGGGCGGGATCACCCCTCCACTTT. It specifies CASSLGSGRAGSPLHF. The full variable domain, completed using reference TRBV7-9 and TRBJ1-6, is DTGVSQNPRHKITKRGQNVTFRCDPISEHNRLYWYRQTLGQGPEFLTYFQNEAQLEKSRLLSDRFSAERPKGSFSTLEIQRTEQGDSAMYLCASSLGSGRAGSPLHFGNGTRLTVT.

There are many counts of this clonotype. This sequence joins TRBV19 and TRBJ2-3; possibly TRBD1 for D (6 bases). The CDR3 sequence is 18 residues long. Trimming cost V 1 base and J 5 bases, with 22 bases left between them. Germline assignment: CDR1 LNHDA and CDR2 SQIVND (reference sequence). The CDR3 region has the DNA TGTGCCAGTAGTATAGCGCCTCTACAGGGACGAAGAAAAGATACGCAGTATTTT. Protein product: CASSIAPLQGRRKDTQYF.

The rearrangement links TRBV4-3 to TRBJ2-1; TRBD2 matches 9 bases. Unmatched junction bases numbered 16, after V lost 1 base and J lost 6 bases. The CDR3 totals 19 residues. The germline V gene encodes CDR1 LGHNA and CDR2 YSLEER. CDR3 sequence: CASSQGHFGAGGPSNEQFF. The CDR3 DNA follows: TGCGCCAGCAGCCAAGGACATTTTGGGGCGGGAGGGCCGTCCAATGAGCAGTTCTTC.

This clonotype was picked up many times. The chain employs TRBV5-1 and TRBJ2-2, with 12 bases lining up with TRBD2. Germline V gives CDR1 SGHRS, CDR2 YFSETQ. The CDR3 spans 16 residues. V shed 2 bases and J 5 bases; nucleotides not matched to a gene: 4. The CDR3 reads CASSLSLAGGTGELFF. The DNA for the CDR3 is TGCGCCAGCAGCTTATCACTAGCGGGAGGAACCGGGGAGCTGTTTTTT.

This clonotype was detected many times. This chain connects TRBV27 to TRBJ2-1; the match to TRBD2 covers 8 bases. This CDR3 is 18 amino acids long. Losses at the gene ends were 3 bases for V and 6 bases for J; bases not matched to a gene: 16. Germline lookup yields CDR1 MNHEY and CDR2 SMNVEV (reference sequence). The CDR3 DNA reads TGTGCCAGCAGTTTGCGGGCGTCCGCGGGAGGAGGGGGCAATGAGCAGTTCTTC. Encoded protein: CASSLRASAGGGGNEQFF.